This T cell receptor beta chain stems from a study of T-cell memory formation after mild COVID-19. Regarding the study as a whole: A second wave expanding day 15 to 37 was CD4+-biased; contracting clones were balanced. Several responding clones turned up in pre-infection memory, indicating that cross-reactive memory may have taken part. The authors did not confirm SARS-CoV-2 specificity of second-wave clones peaking day 37.

This clonotype ranks as medium-sized. Its cognate antigen is unknown. A 5'RACE reaction primed in the constant segment made cDNA libraries of TCR alpha and TCR beta, and these carried sample barcodes and UMIs. TCRdb re-called the 5' RACE reads with MiXCR, one entry per CDR3 protein. This sample has 40,000 to 60,000 distinct CDR3 sequences; 9.3% occur once, and the top ten carry about an eighth. The CDR3 spans 13 residues. CDR1 is DFQATT, CDR2 SNEGSKA, per germline (reference sequence). Trimming pared 5 bases from V and 8 bases from J, leaving 16 bases between. The receptor comes from an adult woman who had mild COVID-19 (a few samples of this study predate the infection). Cell type and time point are not known. Sequencing was done on a sample of PBMCs or a T cell subset sorted from them (not recorded which). The chain recombines TRBV20-1 with TRBJ2-4; D unresolved. CDR3 amino acids: CSASYTNADIQYF. In nucleotides, the CDR3 is TGCAGTGCTTCCTACACGAACGCGGACATTCAGTACTTC.